This T cell receptor (beta chain) is from a study of glioma-infiltrating T cells after dendritic cell vaccination. TCRB CDR3 was amplified from 2 ug genomic DNA or less. This table comes from immunoSEQ multiplex PCR, and its TCRdb copy is limited to in-frame clones, with some not included. The sample records fewer than 85,000 clones, under 90% being singletons. The sample holds a few counts of this clone. The same CDR3 is also encoded by other DNA sequences in this sample. Germline V gene data show CDR1 as SGHVS and CDR2 as FNYEAQ. This CDR3 is 17 amino acids long. J gave up 1 base and V 1 base, and 4 bases lay outside the gene matches.

The chain carries TRBV7-6 and TRBJ2-3, with TRBD2 matching over 11 bases. The sequence came from a human donor with glioblastoma. The starting material was blood, obtained before dendritic cell vaccination. The chain's CDR3 is CASSLGVSGGGTDTQYF. The CDR3, as DNA: TGTGCCAGCAGCTTAGGGGTTAGCGGGGGGGGCACAGATACGCAGTATTTT. Full variable domain (outside the CDR3, taken from reference TRBV7-6 and TRBJ2-3): GAGVSQSPRYKVTKRGQDVALRCDPISGHVSLYWYRQALGQGPEFLTYFNYEAQQDKSGLPNDRFSAERPEGSISTLTIQRTEQRDSAMYRCASSLGVSGGGTDTQYFGPGTRLTVL.